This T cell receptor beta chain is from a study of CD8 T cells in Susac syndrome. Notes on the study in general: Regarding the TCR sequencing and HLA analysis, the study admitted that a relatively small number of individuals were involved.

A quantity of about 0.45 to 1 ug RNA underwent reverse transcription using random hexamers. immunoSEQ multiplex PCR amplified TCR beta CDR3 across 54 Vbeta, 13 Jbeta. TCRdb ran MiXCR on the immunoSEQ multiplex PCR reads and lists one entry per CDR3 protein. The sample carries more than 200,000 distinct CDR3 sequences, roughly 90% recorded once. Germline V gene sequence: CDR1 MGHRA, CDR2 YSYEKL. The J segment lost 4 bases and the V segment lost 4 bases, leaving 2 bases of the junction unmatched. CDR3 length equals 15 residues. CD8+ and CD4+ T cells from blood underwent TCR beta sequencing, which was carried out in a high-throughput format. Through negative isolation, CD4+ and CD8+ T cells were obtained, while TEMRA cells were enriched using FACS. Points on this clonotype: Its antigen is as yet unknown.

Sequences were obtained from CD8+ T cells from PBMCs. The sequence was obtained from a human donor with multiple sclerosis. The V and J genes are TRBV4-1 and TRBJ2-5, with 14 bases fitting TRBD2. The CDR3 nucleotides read TGCGCCAGCAGCCGAGGGACTAGCGGGAGAGAGACCCAGTACTTC. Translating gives CASSRGTSGRETQYF.